A single sample is the source of the 30 T cell receptor beta chains below, sequenced in a study of blood T cell repertoires in COVID-19. Here immunoSEQ multiplex PCR was the method, and the copy in TCRdb shows in-frame clones only, minus some. The table records roughly 200,000 clones, 86% of them present only once. Input material: PBMCs or T cells enriched from blood (not recorded which). Every receptor here comes from a man aged 35-49 years with acute COVID-19.

V and J are TRBV7-2 and TRBJ1-3; D is perhaps TRBD1 (5 bases). Germline V gives CDR1 SGHTA, CDR2 FQGNSA. CDR3 length: 16 residues. V dropped 1 base and J dropped 4 bases, with 14 bases sitting between them. The CDR3 sequence is CASSLGRQGGGNTIYF. In DNA form, the CDR3 reads TGTGCCAGCAGCTTAGGTCGGCAGGGAGGAGGAAACACCATATATTTT. Complete variable domain (other parts from reference TRBV7-2 and TRBJ1-3): GAGVSQSPSNKVTEKGKDVELRCDPISGHTALYWYRQSLGQGLEFLIYFQGNSAPDKSGLPSDRFSAERTGGSVSTLTIQRTQQEDSAVYLCASSLGRQGGGNTIYFGEGSWLTVV.

The chain uses TRBV5-1 and TRBJ2-7; D is unclear. Per the germline V gene, CDR1 is SGHRS and CDR2 is YFSETQ. The V and J ends lost 0 bases and 6 bases respectively, with 13 bases between them. This CDR3 has 14 amino acids. CDR3 residues: CASSLESSLREQYF. For the CDR3, the DNA is TGCGCCAGCAGCTTGGAGTCTAGTCTTCGCGAGCAGTACTTC.

This clone was detected once. This chain links TRBV7-8 with TRBJ1-3; tentatively, D is TRBD1 (5 bases). V was cut by 4 bases and J by 7 bases, with 14 bases left in between. The CDR3 totals 14 residues. CDR1 is SGHVS, CDR2 FQNEAQ, per germline. CDR3 DNA: TGTGCCAGCAGCTCCCGGACTGGGGGGAACACCATATATTTT. Residues: CASSSRTGGNTIYF.

This chain links TRBV29-1 with TRBJ1-1; D unclear. The CDR3 is 13 residues long. Germline V gives CDR1 SQVTM, CDR2 ANQGSEA. The V end lost 6 bases, the J end lost 4 bases, and 15 bases lay between the germline ends. This CDR3 is CSVLEEWGTEAFF. CDR3 bases: TGCAGCGTCCTGGAGGAATGGGGCACTGAAGCTTTCTTT.

The V call is TRBV27, the J call TRBJ2-7; D perhaps matches TRBD2 (5 bases). Germline V gene data show CDR1 as MNHEY and CDR2 as SMNVEV (reference sequence). The CDR3 has 21 residues. The V end was cut by 3 bases, the J end by 3 bases, with 33 bases between. CDR3 residues: CASSFTHHRTSRPNPHYEQYF. The CDR3 DNA follows: TGTGCCAGCAGTTTCACTCATCACCGGACTTCCAGACCGAACCCCCACTACGAGCAGTACTTC.

This clone was counted between two and nine times. Other DNA sequences within the sample encode an identical CDR3. V is TRBV7-9 and J is TRBJ2-3, with D possibly TRBD2 on 5 matching bases. Germline-derived CDR1 and CDR2 are SEHNR and FQNEAQ (reference sequence). V lost 1 base to trimming and J lost 1 base, with 9 bases between them. The CDR3 consists of 15 residues. CDR3 loop: CASSLGLAGTDTQYF. As DNA, the CDR3 is TGTGCCAGCAGCTTAGGCCTAGCTGGCACAGATACGCAGTATTTT.

Only one count was recorded for this clone. The chain carries TRBV7-9 and TRBJ2-2; D not certain. The CDR3 length is 16 residues. The germline gives CDR1 SEHNR, CDR2 FQNEAQ (reference sequence). With 5 bases removed from V and 1 base from J, the gap between germline ends came to 14 bases. In DNA, the CDR3 is TGTGCCAGCAGCCTTATGGGCGCAGAGAACACCGGGGAGCTGTTTTTT. Translation: CASSLMGAENTGELFF.

With respect to this clone: Other nucleotide sequences from this sample produce the same CDR3. The chain has TRBV28 and TRBJ1-1; TRBD1 aligns across 8 bases. V was clipped by 5 bases and J by 5 bases; unmatched bases: 4. In germline, CDR1 is MDHEN, CDR2 SYDVKM. CDR3 size: 13 residues. CDR3 nucleotides: TGTGCCAGCAGTCTAAACAGGGGGACTGAAGCTTTCTTT. Translating it yields CASSLNRGTEAFF.

This chain uses TRBV4-2 with TRBJ2-1, with D possibly being TRBD2 (6 bases). The ends were cut back, 6 bases at V and 2 bases at J, with 11 bases in the middle. The CDR3 runs to 14 residues. The germline CDR1 and CDR2 sequences are LGHNA and YNFKEQ. CDR3 nucleotide sequence: TGTGCCAGCAGAACGGAGGGGACCTACAATGAGCAGTTCTTC. Protein product: CASRTEGTYNEQFF.

This clone was seen a single time. The CDR3 is CASSVAGLAGGPTGNEQFF. In nucleotides, the CDR3 is TGTGCCAGCAGCGTAGCAGGGTTAGCGGGAGGGCCGACTGGCAATGAGCAGTTCTTC. V usage is TRBV9 and J usage is TRBJ2-1; the match to TRBD2 covers 11 bases. Trimming at V came to 0 bases and at J to 6 bases, leaving 14 bases not matched to a gene. Germline V lookup: CDR1 SGDLS, CDR2 YYNGEE. The CDR3 loop spans 19 amino acids.

The J gene is TRBJ2-2, the V gene TRBV10-2; 13 bases agree with TRBD2. This CDR3 has 15 amino acids. V shed 8 bases, J shed 8 bases, and the junction held 8 bases outside the gene matches. The germline CDR1 and CDR2 sequences are WSHSY and SAAADI. Written as DNA, the CDR3 is TGCGCCAGCCGCGGGACTAGCGGGATTACTGGGGAGCTGTTTTTT. Its protein product is CASRGTSGITGELFF.

In DNA form, the CDR3 reads TGTGCCAGCAGTAGCGGGAGTAGTACGGGAGAGCAGTACTTC. It yields the protein CASSSGSSTGEQYF. The chain links TRBV25-1 to TRBJ2-7; TRBD2 matches at 8 bases. Trimming removed 5 bases from V and 7 bases from J; junction bases left unmatched: 10. CDR3 length: 14 residues. Germline V gene data show CDR1 as MGHDK and CDR2 as SYGVNS.

V gene TRBV29-1 combines with J gene TRBJ2-5; 8 nucleotides match TRBD2. This CDR3 has 16 amino acids. The germline gives CDR1 SQVTM, CDR2 ANQGSEA. The trim removed 2 bases at V and 2 bases at J, leaving 10 bases unmatched. The CDR3 nucleotides read TGCAGCGTTGAATGGGTAGCGGGGTTAATACAAGAGACCCAGTACTTC. It specifies CSVEWVAGLIQETQYF.

This clone has just one count. This chain uses TRBV7-9 with TRBJ2-3; 11 bases fit TRBD1. J gave up 3 bases and V 2 bases, and 4 bases lay outside the gene matches. The CDR3 spans 16 residues. The germline CDR1 and CDR2 sequences are SEHNR and FQNEAQ (reference sequence). The CDR3 bases are TGTGCCAGCAGCTTAAAGGGACAGGGGGGAACAGATACGCAGTATTTT. It translates to CASSLKGQGGTDTQYF.

The chain combines TRBV12-2 with TRBJ2-7; TRBD2 is the table's D call, not checked against the DNA. TRBV12-2 is deemed a pseudogene. The CDR3 consists of 12 residues. The CDR3 DNA sequence: TGTGCAAGTCGCTTATATCGAGGCGAGCAGTACTTC. Translated, it gives CASRLYRGEQYF.

Details on this clone: This specimen includes other DNA sequences encoding the same CDR3. The chain recombines TRBV11-2 with TRBJ2-7; 7 nucleotides agree with TRBD2. From germline, CDR1 is SGHAT and CDR2 FQNNGV. V shed 0 bases, J shed 7 bases, and the junction held 3 bases outside the gene matches. The CDR3 spans 13 residues. The CDR3 DNA reads TGTGCCAGCAGCTTAGAGAATAGCGGGGAGCAGTACTTC. Translated: CASSLENSGEQYF.

The chain employs TRBV18 and TRBJ2-5; D possibly corresponds to TRBD2 (6 bases). CDR1 and CDR2 from the germline V gene are KGHSH and LQKENI. V was pared by 3 bases and J by 4 bases, with 15 bases between. The CDR3 contains 15 residues. CDR3 coding DNA: TGTGCCAGCTCACCGGGGGGTATTGTTCTAGAGACCCAGTACTTC. Translating gives CASSPGGIVLETQYF.

This rearrangement joins TRBV20-1 to TRBJ1-1; TRBD1 is a possible D gene (5 bases). Germline V gives CDR1 DFQATT, CDR2 SNEGSKA (reference sequence). The CDR3 is made up of 11 amino acids. V was cut by 5 bases and J by 1 base, with 5 bases left in between. In DNA form, the CDR3 reads TGCAGTGCTGACAGGAACACTGAAGCTTTCTTT. This codes for CSADRNTEAFF.

The chain is built from TRBV3-1 (or the pseudogene TRBV3-2) and TRBJ2-7; TRBD2 matches at 7 bases. The CDR3 is made up of 13 amino acids. The V and J ends lost 1 base and 9 bases, in that order; junction bases with no gene match: 6. In germline, CDR1 is LGHDT, CDR2 YNNKEL (reference sequence). CDR3 sequence (DNA): TGTGCCAGCAGCCAAGCGAGCGGGGATCCGCAGTACTTC. This sequence encodes CASSQASGDPQYF.

The chain is built from TRBV28 and TRBJ2-7; 7 positions agree with TRBD1. Germline CDR1 reads MDHEN; CDR2 reads SYDVKM. This CDR3 is built from 15 residues. The V segment lost 6 bases and the J segment 0 bases; nucleotides outside the gene matches: 8. The CDR3 DNA sequence: TGTGCCAGCAGGTCCCAGGGGGAAAGCTCCTACGAGCAGTACTTC. This translates into CASRSQGESSYEQYF.

This sequence joins TRBV7-8 and TRBJ1-4; no definite D call. CDR1 and CDR2 (germline): SGHVS, FQNEAQ. The CDR3 spans 12 residues. The germline V and J ends were trimmed by 5 bases and 6 bases, with 7 bases remaining between them. The CDR3 protein is CASSHEDEKLFF. CDR3 nucleotides: TGTGCCAGCAGCCATGAGGATGAAAAACTGTTTTTT.

The rearrangement links TRBV3-1 (or the pseudogene TRBV3-2) to TRBJ1-1; D is ambiguous. The length of the CDR3 is 12 residues. CDR1 and CDR2 (germline): LGHDT, YNNKEL (reference sequence). V was clipped by 2 bases and J by 7 bases, with 8 bases between them. CDR3 loop: CASSQITGEAFF. The CDR3 DNA reads as TGTGCCAGCAGCCAAATTACCGGTGAAGCTTTCTTT.

This rearrangement joins TRBV3-1 (or the pseudogene TRBV3-2) to TRBJ2-3; the match to TRBD1 covers 7 bases. This CDR3 is 13 amino acids long. The trim removed 4 bases at V and 14 bases at J, leaving 12 bases unmatched. Per the germline V gene, CDR1 is LGHDT and CDR2 is YNNKEL (reference sequence). The CDR3: CASSLQGTHVPYF. CDR3 nucleotides: TGTGCCAGCAGCCTACAGGGGACCCACGTACCGTATTTT.

This chain joins TRBV5-1 and TRBJ2-1; 13 bases are a match to TRBD2. Trimming at V came to 9 bases and at J to 6 bases, leaving 3 bases not matched to a gene. Germline CDR1 is SGHRS and CDR2 is YFSETQ. The CDR3 length is 13 residues. The CDR3 region is CATRTSGSNEQFF. CDR3 in DNA: TGCGCCACCAGGACTAGCGGGAGCAATGAGCAGTTCTTC.

This chain links TRBV21-1 with TRBJ1-6. TRBV21-1 is recorded as a pseudogene. The CDR3 is made up of 11 amino acids. The CDR3 region has the DNA TGTGCCAGCAGCCGGGGTTCCCCCCTCCACTTT. It codes for CASSRGSPLHF.

This clone has a single count. The rearrangement joins TRBV7-9 to TRBJ1-5, with D possibly matching TRBD1 (5 bases). Germline V gives CDR1 SEHNR, CDR2 FQNEAQ (reference sequence). This CDR3 contains 15 residues. V was clipped by 5 bases and J by 1 base, with 12 bases between them. CDR3 sequence (DNA): TGTGCCAGCAGCCCGGCCCAGGGAAGCAATCAGCCCCAGCATTTT. It encodes CASSPAQGSNQPQHF.

The CDR3 bases are TGTGCCAGCAGCAGCTACAGGGAACCCACTGAAGCTTTCTTT. This sequence encodes CASSSYREPTEAFF. V and J are TRBV21-1 and TRBJ1-1; the D call TRBD1 from the table was never checked on the DNA. TRBV21-1 has pseudogene status. This CDR3 contains 14 residues.

The J gene is TRBJ2-7, the V gene TRBV28, with 13 bases fitting TRBD2. In germline, CDR1 is MDHEN, CDR2 SYDVKM. This CDR3 contains 14 residues. The V and J ends lost 2 bases and 6 bases, in that order; junction bases with no gene match: 1. This CDR3 is CASSLTSGRGEQYF. CDR3 DNA: TGTGCCAGCAGTTTAACTAGCGGGAGGGGCGAGCAGTACTTC.

V usage is TRBV15 and J usage is TRBJ2-3; 14 bases agree with TRBD2. V shed 4 bases, J shed 4 bases, and the junction held 4 bases outside the gene matches. This CDR3 has 16 amino acids. Germline assignment: CDR1 LNHNV and CDR2 YYDKDF (reference sequence). CDR3 DNA sequence: TGTGCCACCAGCATCGGACTAGCGGGAGGATCAGATACGCAGTATTTT. It yields the protein CATSIGLAGGSDTQYF.

In DNA, the CDR3 is TGCAGCGTTGAAGATGCTCTAGCGGGGGATACCTACGAGCAGTACTTC. Translating it yields CSVEDALAGDTYEQYF. The chain uses TRBV29-1 and TRBJ2-7; the match to TRBD2 covers 10 bases. The CDR3 contains 16 residues. The germline gives CDR1 SQVTM, CDR2 ANQGSEA. V lost 0 bases and J lost 2; bases outside the gene matches: 7.